The entry that follows covers one TCR beta chain sequence. The entry originates in a study of T cells in Graves' hyperthyroidism and ophthalmopathy. J lost 0 bases, V lost 0 bases, and 7 bases had no gene match. The germline gives CDR1 SGDLS, CDR2 YYNGEE. This CDR3 is 18 amino acids long. Using RNA transcripts as the source, TCR beta CDR3 regions were amplified. The HTBI primer set drove a first-round RT-PCR of the TCR CDR3. TCRdb re-analysed the multiplex PCR reads in MiXCR, keeping a single row per CDR3 protein. This table holds more than 350,000 distinct CDR3 sequences, over 12% found once. The genes are TRBV9 and TRBJ1-3; the match to TRBD1 covers 9 bases. The origin of this receptor is a woman between 55 and 75 years old with Graves' ophthalmopathy. The sample was blood. The chain's CDR3 is CASSVEGDRVLSGNTIYF. The CDR3 DNA is TGTGCCAGCAGCGTAGAGGGGGACAGGGTTCTCTCTGGAAACACCATATATTTT. The full variable domain, rest sourced from reference TRBV9 and TRBJ1-3, is DSGVTQTPKHLITATGQRVTLRCSPRSGDLSVYWYQQSLDQGLQFLIQYYNGEERAKGNILERFSAQQFPDLHSELNLSSLELGDSALYFCASSVEGDRVLSGNTIYFGEGSWLTVV.